This is a list of T cell receptor beta chains from one sample in a study of long-term antiretroviral therapy in people with HIV. Using immunoSEQ multiplex PCR, the repertoire was profiled, and TCRdb retains in-frame clones only, with some absent. The data contain more than 15,000 clones, roughly 73% of them seen just once; the ten biggest clones take up roughly 8%. This sample comprised unsorted PBMCs, obtained at the start of antiretroviral therapy, before treatment. The source of these receptors is a middle-aged woman with HIV. Both conserved end residues are part of each CDR3. The D gene is left open where the match is weak. Rows may omit the clone size; those that give it use once, few, many or a size class.

J | D | size | V | CDR3 | DNA
TRBJ1-4 | - | - | TRBV4-3 | CASSQDWGRNEKLFF | TGCGCCAGCAGCCAAGATTGGGGGAGAAATGAAAAACTGTTTTTT
TRBJ1-2 | - | few | TRBV2 | CASTLGGRGGYTF | TGTGCCAGCACCTTGGGAGGGAGAGGCGGCTACACCTTC
TRBJ1-4 | - | - | TRBV6-1 | CASSEPGSLNEKLFF | TGTGCCAGCAGCGAACCCGGGTCTCTTAATGAAAAACTGTTTTTT
TRBJ2-3 | TRBD2 | - | TRBV28 | CASSSVASSGGRDTQYF | TGTGCCAGCAGTTCGGTTGCGTCTAGCGGGGGGAGAGATACGCAGTATTTT
TRBJ2-1 | - | - | TRBV7-9 | CASSLGGGGVSEQFF | TGTGCCAGCAGCTTGGGTGGAGGGGGAGTATCTGAGCAGTTCTTC
TRBJ1-4 | - | - | TRBV4-1 | CASSQAGGANEKLFF | TGCGCCAGCAGCCAAGCTGGGGGAGCTAATGAAAAACTGTTTTTT
TRBJ2-7 | - | - | TRBV6-5 | CASSWRAGPVWYEQYF | TGTGCCAGCAGTTGGCGGGCAGGCCCGGTGTGGTACGAGCAGTACTTC
TRBJ1-1 | - | few | TRBV10-3 | CAISESGGVGMNTEAFF | TGTGCCATCAGTGAGTCGGGCGGGGTCGGGATGAACACTGAAGCTTTCTTT
TRBJ1-1 | - | - | TRBV7-2 | CASSLVTQATEAFF | TGTGCCAGCAGCTTAGTTACCCAGGCCACTGAAGCTTTCTTT
TRBJ2-7 | TRBD1 | - | TRBV5-6 | CASSLGSPWTGQYF | TGTGCCAGCAGCTTGGGGTCGCCCTGGACAGGTCAGTACTTC
TRBJ2-7 | - | once | TRBV28 | CASSSGAILQGSQGVGEQYF | TGTGCCAGCAGTTCGGGGGCGATCCTACAGGGGTCCCAAGGGGTGGGAGAGCAGTACTTC
TRBJ2-3 | TRBD1 | - | TRBV30 | CAWDRGPDTQYF | TGTGCCTGGGACAGGGGGCCCGATACGCAGTATTTT
TRBJ2-2 | - | - | TRBV19 | CASAVNTGELFF | TGTGCCAGTGCGGTTAACACCGGGGAGCTGTTTTTT
TRBJ2-3 | - | - | TRBV12-2 | CASRSGLAGTDTQYF | TGTGCAAGTCGCTCAGGGCTAGCGGGGACAGATACGCAGTATTTT
TRBJ2-5 | TRBD2 | once | TRBV12-5 | CASGLPPPVASGGEETQYF | TGTGCTAGTGGTTTGCCCCCCCCGGTGGCTAGCGGGGGGGAAGAGACCCAGTACTTC
TRBJ2-2 | - | - | TRBV30 | CAWKQGGNTGELFF | TGTGCCTGGAAGCAGGGGGGGAACACCGGGGAGCTGTTTTTT
TRBJ2-3 | - | - | TRBV7-6 | CASSLAERGSTDTQYF | TGTGCCAGCAGCTTAGCGGAAAGAGGCAGCACAGATACGCAGTATTTT
TRBJ2-5 | - | - | TRBV1 | CTRQGDQETQYF | TGCACCAGACAGGGGGACCAAGAGACCCAGTACTTC
TRBJ1-1 | TRBD1 | - | TRBV6-5 | CASSYSDRARAFF | TGTGCCAGCAGTTACTCGGACAGGGCTAGAGCTTTCTTT
TRBJ2-7 | - | - | TRBV5-1 | CASSSGGIYEQYF | TGCGCCAGCAGCTCCGGAGGCATCTACGAGCAGTACTTC
TRBJ1-2 | - | - | TRBV6-1 | CASSATRLYGYTF | TGTGCCAGCAGTGCCACAAGACTCTATGGCTACACCTTC
TRBJ1-2 | TRBD1 | - | TRBV6-5 | CASSRGQGGYTF | TGTGCCAGCAGCAGGGGGCAGGGTGGCTACACCTTC
TRBJ2-5 | - | - | TRBV7-2 | CASSLERSAQYF | TGTGCCAGCAGCTTAGAGCGGTCTGCCCAGTACTTC
TRBJ1-3 | - | - | TRBV5-1 | CASSNNPRSGNTIYF | TGCGCCAGCAGCAATAACCCCCGCTCTGGAAACACCATATATTTT
TRBJ1-6 | - | - | TRBV19 | CASSGLPANSPLHF | TGTGCCAGTAGTGGCCTACCGGCTAATTCACCCCTCCACTTT
TRBJ2-1 | TRBD2 | - | TRBV4-2 | CASSPISGGADEQFF | TGTGCCAGCAGCCCTATTAGCGGGGGGGCGGATGAGCAGTTCTTC
TRBJ2-2 | TRBD2 | - | TRBV4-3 | CASSQGGVSGGAYTGELFF | TGCGCCAGCAGCCAGGGGGGAGTGAGCGGGGGGGCCTACACCGGGGAGCTGTTTTTT
TRBJ2-7 | TRBD1 | medium-sized | TRBV30 | CASRIRDRIYEQYF | TGTGCCTCTAGGATCCGGGACAGGATCTACGAGCAGTACTTC
TRBJ1-6 | - | medium-sized | TRBV6-1 | CASSDAVSYNSPLHF | TGTGCCAGCAGTGATGCAGTTTCTTATAATTCACCCCTCCACTTT
TRBJ2-1 | TRBD2 | once | TRBV7-3 | CASSILAGGRDEQFF | TGTGCCAGCAGCATCCTAGCGGGGGGGCGGGATGAGCAGTTCTTC
TRBJ1-1 | TRBD1 | - | TRBV19 | CASSNRGGTTEAFF | TGTGCCAGTAGTAACAGGGGCGGGACCACTGAAGCTTTCTTT
TRBJ2-1 | - | - | TRBV7-3 | CASSLVLGREQFF | TGTGCCAGCAGCTTGGTCTTGGGGCGTGAGCAGTTCTTC
TRBJ1-6 | - | - | TRBV7-9 | CASSLTTVNNSPLHF | TGTGCCAGCAGCTTAACGACAGTCAATAATTCACCCCTCCACTTT
TRBJ1-2 | TRBD1 | once | TRBV15 | CATSSGGLDGYTF | TGTGCCACCAGCTCAGGGGGGCTAGATGGCTACACCTTC
TRBJ2-7 | TRBD1 | - | TRBV7-9 | CASSTTGAYEQYF | TGTGCCAGCAGTACGACAGGGGCCTACGAGCAGTACTTC
TRBJ2-5 | - | - | TRBV6-5 | CASSVTSRETQYF | TGTGCCAGCAGCGTGACTTCGCGAGAGACCCAGTACTTC
TRBJ2-3 | - | once | TRBV2 | CASSGRGDTQYF | TGTGCCAGCAGTGGTCGCGGGGATACGCAGTATTTT
TRBJ2-1 | - | few | TRBV4-3 | CASSRRTNIPYNEQFF | TGCGCCAGCAGCCGTCGGACGAACATCCCCTACAATGAGCAGTTCTTC
TRBJ2-5 | TRBD2 | - | TRBV5-1 | CASSSGLDQETQYF | TGCGCCAGCAGCTCCGGACTAGATCAAGAGACCCAGTACTTC
TRBJ1-5 | - | - | TRBV19 | CASSIRGDSNQPQHF | TGTGCCAGTAGTATAAGGGGCGATAGCAATCAGCCCCAGCATTTT
TRBJ1-1 | TRBD1 | - | TRBV5-6 | CASTATGFGVNTEAFF | TGTGCCAGCACCGCGACAGGGTTTGGAGTGAACACTGAAGCTTTCTTT
TRBJ1-1 | - | - | TRBV7-8 | CASRPRDGDTEAFF | TGTGCCAGCAGACCGAGGGACGGTGACACTGAAGCTTTCTTT
TRBJ2-7 | - | - | TRBV5-5 | CASSPGPSGTNYEQYF | TGTGCCAGCAGCCCCGGCCCTTCCGGGACCAACTACGAGCAGTACTTC